The source of this T cell receptor (beta chain) is a study of blood T cell repertoires in COVID-19. As originally analysed: Estimation of nucleated cell counts was performed using reference gene primer amplification. Method: immunoSEQ multiplex PCR; TCRdb's copy keeps in-frame clones and lacks some. That table furnishes V, J and clone size, whereas the DNA furnished D and trimming. The sample lists approximately 280,000 clones; about nine tenths were seen once. Germline V gene data show CDR1 as MNHEY and CDR2 as SMNVEV (reference sequence). The CDR3 loop spans 14 amino acids. The V and J ends lost 3 bases and 3 bases, in that order; junction bases with no gene match: 1.

The V gene is TRBV27, the J gene TRBJ1-5; 8 bases fit TRBD1. The clonotype comes from a woman aged 25-40 years with COVID-19, enrolled during active disease. The specimen was peripheral blood. The CDR3 spells CASSFRGPNQPQHF. The CDR3 DNA sequence: TGTGCCAGCAGTTTCAGGGGGCCCAATCAGCCCCAGCATTTT.